The rows below give T cell receptor beta chains drawn from one sample of a study of T-cell memory formation after mild COVID-19. TCRdb called the 5' RACE reads again in MiXCR, with one record for every CDR3 protein. The data contain about 68,000 distinct CDR3 sequences, around 15% of them singletons. The source material was PBMCs or a T cell subset sorted from them (not recorded which). The receptor set was obtained from an adult woman who had mild COVID-19 (a few samples of this study predate the infection). Cell type and time point are not known. Both conserved end residues are trimmed from each CDR3.

j_call cdr3_length v_call cdr3_aa
TRBJ2-1 9 TRBV30 AWREYNEQF
TRBJ2-7 11 TRBV7-9 ASSSPGSYEQY
TRBJ2-5 14 TRBV5-6 ASSLVWTGQTETQY
TRBJ1-5 14 TRBV4-1 ASSQDPSLRNQPQH
TRBJ2-5 13 TRBV5-4 ASSLTGYFQETQY
TRBJ1-1 11 TRBV5-1 ASSLNGYTEAF
TRBJ2-7 12 TRBV7-9 ASSLAGQGYEQY
TRBJ2-1 13 TRBV9 ASSPPGVAYNEQF
TRBJ2-7 12 TRBV15 ATSGATGAYEQY
TRBJ2-1 14 TRBV5-5 ASSGPHPSPYNEQF
TRBJ2-2 12 TRBV5-1 ASTGTGRTGELF